The 25 T cell receptor beta chains in this list originate from one sample, sequenced in a study of T cell repertoires in cytomegalovirus infection. TCRdb ran MiXCR on the reads and lists one entry per CDR3 protein. The sample records roughly 310,000 distinct CDR3 sequences, 15% to 20% being singletons. Input material: PBMCs. The receptors shown here come from a human donor in good health (CMV status not recorded). Some clones in this sample may be carry-over from other donors' samples.

This clonotype was seen many times. V usage is TRBV20-1 and J usage is TRBJ1-5; no definite D call. The CDR3 spans 12 residues. The V end lost 2 bases, the J end lost 7 bases, and 9 bases lay between the germline ends. CDR1 is DFQATT, CDR2 SNEGSKA, per germline (reference sequence). The CDR3 spells CSARRMGQPQHF. CDR3 DNA: TGCAGTGCTAGACGAATGGGGCAGCCCCAGCATTTT.

The J gene is TRBJ2-1, the V gene TRBV5-6, with 9 bases lining up with TRBD2. Looked up from germline, CDR1 is SGHDT and CDR2 is YYEEEE. The CDR3 contains 16 residues. J lost 6 bases, V lost 2 bases, and 9 bases had no gene match. The CDR3 spells CASSFLWTSAVNEQFF. CDR3 in DNA: TGTGCCAGCAGCTTTTTATGGACTAGCGCTGTCAATGAGCAGTTCTTC. Full variable domain (outside the CDR3, taken from reference TRBV5-6 and TRBJ2-1): DAGVTQSPTHLIKTRGQQVTLRCSPKSGHDTVSWYQQALGQGPQFIFQYYEEEERQRGNFPDRFSGHQFPNYSSELNVNALLLGDSALYLCASSFLWTSAVNEQFFGPGTRLTVL.

This clonotype was recorded a few times. V is TRBV12-3 or TRBV12-4 and J is TRBJ1-2; 8 bases line up with TRBD1. The CDR3 runs 14 residues. V lost 7 bases to trimming and J lost 3 bases; unmatched junction nucleotides: 7. In nucleotides, the CDR3 is TGTGCCAGCATCCAACAACAGGGGGACTATGGCTACACCTTC. Residues: CASIQQQGDYGYTF.

This clonotype came up many times. The chain has TRBV28 and TRBJ2-4; 7 bases are shared with TRBD2. CDR3 length equals 16 residues. Germline assignment: CDR1 MDHEN and CDR2 SYDVKM. Unmatched junction bases numbered 15, after V lost 5 bases and J lost 8 bases. CDR3: CASSPVPQGRGDIQYF. Written as DNA, the CDR3 is TGTGCCAGCAGTCCCGTCCCTCAGGGTCGGGGGGACATTCAGTACTTC.

This clonotype was detected a few times. This chain links TRBV6-5 with TRBJ1-2; 7 nucleotides match TRBD1. The CDR3 sequence is 14 residues long. The junction had 6 bases not matched to a gene; V was cut back by 5 bases and J by 3 bases. Germline V gene sequence: CDR1 MNHEY, CDR2 SVGAGI. The CDR3 spells CASSATTGDYGYTF. CDR3 sequence (DNA): TGTGCCAGCAGTGCAACAACAGGGGACTATGGCTACACCTTC.

The V gene is TRBV7-6, the J gene TRBJ2-6; tentatively, D is TRBD1 (6 bases). Germline assignment: CDR1 SGHVS and CDR2 FNYEAQ. V dropped 5 bases and J dropped 1 base, with 15 bases sitting between them. The CDR3 runs to 17 residues. The CDR3 protein is CASSLLGQTSGANVLTF. The CDR3 bases are TGTGCCAGCAGCCTCCTCGGACAGACTTCTGGGGCCAACGTCCTGACTTTC.

This clonotype has only a few counts. The chain is built from TRBV20-1 and TRBJ1-3; no definite D call. The CDR3 is made up of 15 amino acids. Germline CDR1 and CDR2: DFQATT and SNEGSKA (reference sequence). Trimming left V 3 bases short and J 0 bases short, with 12 bases between. Written as DNA, the CDR3 is TGCAGTGCTAGTTCCGGAACGAACTCTGGAAACACCATATATTTT. This translates into CSASSGTNSGNTIYF.

In this sample, this clonotype turned up a few times. The chain recombines TRBV3-1 with TRBJ1-6, with D unclear. This CDR3 region has 14 residues. The V and J ends lost 4 bases and 4 bases respectively, with 8 bases between them. Germline V gene data show CDR1 as LGHDT and CDR2 as YNNKEL (reference sequence). The CDR3 region has the DNA TGTGCCAGCAGCCCTGGGGTATATAATTCACCCCTCCACTTT. It translates to CASSPGVYNSPLHF.

This clonotype was recorded at least ten times. The chain combines TRBV20-1 with TRBJ1-2; tentatively, D is TRBD1 (6 bases). Germline V gene lookup returns CDR1 DFQATT and CDR2 SNEGSKA (reference sequence). The CDR3 sequence is 11 residues long. The ends were cut back, 7 bases at V and 5 bases at J, with 11 bases in the middle. CDR3 sequence (DNA): TGCAGTGTTGGACAGTTATATGGCTACACCTTC. Translating gives CSVGQLYGYTF.

This clonotype was detected many times. This rearrangement joins TRBV7-9 to TRBJ1-5, with D tentatively TRBD1 (6 bases). The germline V gene has CDR1 SEHNR and CDR2 FQNEAQ (reference sequence). V gave up 5 bases and J gave up 1 base, with 12 bases separating them. The CDR3 contains 15 residues. The CDR3 spells CASSPGAFSNQPQHF. The DNA for the CDR3 is TGTGCCAGCAGCCCAGGGGCTTTCAGCAATCAGCCCCAGCATTTT.

This clonotype was detected ten times or more. V gene TRBV7-9 combines with J gene TRBJ2-2, with a tentative D call TRBD2 (5 bases). Germline V gene sequence: CDR1 SEHNR, CDR2 FQNEAQ (reference sequence). Trimming took 5 bases from V and 7 from J, leaving 11 bases between them. This CDR3 contains 13 residues. CDR3 residues: CASSPTGGGELFF. The CDR3, as DNA: TGTGCCAGCAGCCCGACCGGAGGCGGGGAGCTGTTTTTT.

This rearrangement joins TRBV20-1 to TRBJ1-6, with D possibly being TRBD1 (6 bases). Germline V gene lookup returns CDR1 DFQATT and CDR2 SNEGSKA (reference sequence). CDR3 length: 16 residues. The germline V and J ends were trimmed by 3 bases and 0 bases, with 12 bases remaining between them. Written as DNA, the CDR3 is TGCAGTGCTAGGAGGGCGGACAGCTCCTATAATTCACCCCTCCACTTT. Protein product: CSARRADSSYNSPLHF.

About this clonotype: This may arise from a read error, as a much more abundant clone is one base away. The CDR3 loop reads CASSLSRGGISYNSPLHF. The DNA of the CDR3 is TGTGCCAGCAGTTTATCTAGAGGGGGGATCTCCTATAATTCACCCCTCCACTTT. This chain uses TRBV27 with TRBJ1-6; the D gene is possibly TRBD1 (6 bases). CDR3 size: 18 residues. Looked up from germline, CDR1 is MNHEY and CDR2 is SMNVEV (reference sequence). The V end was cut by 0 bases, the J end by 0 bases, with 12 bases between.

This chain uses TRBV20-1 with TRBJ2-5, with TRBD2 identical over 8 bases. CDR1 and CDR2 from the germline V gene are DFQATT and SNEGSKA (reference sequence). Trimming at V came to 6 bases and at J to 3 bases, leaving 6 bases not matched to a gene. The CDR3 sequence is 13 residues long. The DNA for the CDR3 is TGCAGTGCACCGGCAGCGGGGGAAGAGACCCAGTACTTC. It encodes CSAPAAGEETQYF.

V and J are TRBV7-9 and TRBJ2-1; perhaps TRBD2 as D (6 bases). Germline assignment: CDR1 SEHNR and CDR2 FQNEAQ (reference sequence). Trimming left V 4 bases short and J 9 bases short, with 19 bases between. CDR3 length equals 15 residues. CDR3 sequence reads: CASSYLKWEAGEQFF. The CDR3, as DNA: TGTGCCAGCAGCTACCTCAAGTGGGAGGCAGGTGAGCAGTTCTTC.

This clonotype has only a few counts. V and J are TRBV4-3 and TRBJ2-2; TRBD1 or TRBD2 may be the D gene (6 bases each). This CDR3 region has 18 residues. The V gene's germline CDR1 is LGHNA and CDR2 YSLEER. With 1 base removed from V and 2 bases from J, the gap between germline ends came to 17 bases. CDR3 region: CASSQAPIGGGNTGELFF. The CDR3 region has the DNA TGCGCCAGCAGCCAAGCTCCGATAGGAGGGGGAAACACCGGGGAGCTGTTTTTT.

This sequence joins TRBV12-3 or TRBV12-4 and TRBJ1-6; D gene unclear. V was cut by 3 bases and J by 11 bases, with 11 bases left in between. CDR3 length: 13 amino acids. Written as DNA, the CDR3 is TGTGCCAGCAGTTTTGGGGTCCTCGCACCCCTCCACTTT. Translating gives CASSFGVLAPLHF.

This chain uses TRBV10-3 with TRBJ2-3; D remains unclear. Trimming pared 4 bases from V and 1 base from J, leaving 15 bases between. This CDR3 contains 16 residues. CDR1 and CDR2 (germline): ENHRY, SYGVKD. In DNA, the CDR3 is TGTGCCATCAGTGCGCTCGCTGGGTCTGGCACAGATACGCAGTATTTT. Translated, it gives CAISALAGSGTDTQYF.

This clonotype was detected only once. The rearrangement uses TRBV4-1 and TRBJ2-3, with 9 bases matching TRBD2. Germline-derived CDR1 and CDR2 are MGHRA and YSYEKL. V shed 4 bases and J 4 bases; nucleotides not matched to a gene: 6. The CDR3 covers 15 residues. DNA for the CDR3: TGCGCCAGCAGCCCTGTAGCGGGGGAAGCAGATACGCAGTATTTT. Its translation is CASSPVAGEADTQYF.

This clonotype was recorded many times. V usage is TRBV15 and J usage is TRBJ2-4; D is possibly TRBD1 or TRBD2 (5 bases each). Trimming stripped 0 bases from V and 3 bases from J, with 18 bases between. Germline CDR1 LNHNV, CDR2 YYDKDF (reference sequence). The CDR3 spans 18 residues. The CDR3 region is CATSRDRGEGTSKNIQYF. CDR3 nucleotides: TGTGCCACCAGCAGAGATAGGGGCGAAGGTACTAGCAAAAACATTCAGTACTTC.

The sample holds many counts of this clonotype. The gene calls are TRBV7-8 and TRBJ2-7, with D unclear. This CDR3 has 14 residues. Germline V gene lookup returns CDR1 SGHVS and CDR2 FQNEAQ. The V end was cut by 3 bases, the J end by 0 bases, with 9 bases between. CDR3 coding DNA: TGTGCCAGCAGCTTCTCGGTCCTCTCCTACGAGCAGTACTTC. Protein product: CASSFSVLSYEQYF.

In its sample, this clonotype was seen many times. The V gene is TRBV6-1, the J gene TRBJ2-7, with 15 bases identical to TRBD2. Losses at the gene ends were 8 bases for V and 2 bases for J; bases not matched to a gene: 10. The germline V gene has CDR1 MNHNS and CDR2 SASEGT. The CDR3 consists of 17 residues. The CDR3 DNA reads TGTGCCAGCCTACCGGGACTAGCGGGGGGATTTACCTACGAGCAGTACTTC. Translation gives CASLPGLAGGFTYEQYF.

CDR3 loop: CARAFGGGDTDTQYF. In DNA form, the CDR3 reads TGCGCCAGGGCTTTTGGGGGAGGGGACACAGATACGCAGTATTTT. The chain is built from TRBV5-1 and TRBJ2-3, with 7 bases that match TRBD2. Germline assignment: CDR1 SGHRS and CDR2 YFSETQ. V lost 8 bases, J lost 2 bases, and 11 bases stayed unmatched. The CDR3 has 15 residues.

This clonotype was detected only a few times. This chain connects TRBV28 to TRBJ1-5; no firm D call. CDR3 length: 12 amino acids. With 8 bases removed from V and 1 base from J, the gap between germline ends came to 6 bases. Per the germline V gene, CDR1 is MDHEN and CDR2 is SYDVKM. As DNA, the CDR3 is TGTGCCAGCGGGTGGAGCAATCAGCCCCAGCATTTT. Translation gives CASGWSNQPQHF.

This clonotype was counted a few times. The V gene is TRBV6-2 or TRBV6-3, the J gene TRBJ1-1, with D tentatively TRBD1 (5 bases). Between the trimmed V and J ends, which lost 5 bases and 7 bases, there was a span of 14 bases. The CDR3 runs 13 residues. Germline CDR1 and CDR2: MNHEY and SVGEGT. CDR3 bases: TGTGCCAGCAGTCATCAGGACCAGGGTGAAGCTTTCTTT. It encodes CASSHQDQGEAFF.